This TCR beta chain was recorded in a study of shared T cell receptors in the human thymus. Sequencing used immunoSEQ multiplex PCR; TCRdb keeps in-frame clones, though not all of them. The sample includes more than 550,000 clones, 80% to 90% of them seen just once. The germline CDR1 and CDR2 sequences are GTSNPN and SVGIG (reference sequence). The CDR3 runs to 17 residues. Trimming stripped 4 bases from V and 0 bases from J, with 21 bases between. This sample also appeared in a second study, on human thymus T cells. That work contributes: Corrective heart surgery yielded the resections from which the thymus tissue came.

Specimen: thymocytes. This receptor was identified in a girl in the first two years of life with a congenital heart defect. The chain carries TRBV30 and TRBJ1-1; weak D call: TRBD1 (6 bases). The CDR3 spells CAWIYGTLERLNTEAFF. CDR3 DNA: TGTGCCTGGATATATGGGACACTGGAAAGGTTGAACACTGAAGCTTTCTTT.